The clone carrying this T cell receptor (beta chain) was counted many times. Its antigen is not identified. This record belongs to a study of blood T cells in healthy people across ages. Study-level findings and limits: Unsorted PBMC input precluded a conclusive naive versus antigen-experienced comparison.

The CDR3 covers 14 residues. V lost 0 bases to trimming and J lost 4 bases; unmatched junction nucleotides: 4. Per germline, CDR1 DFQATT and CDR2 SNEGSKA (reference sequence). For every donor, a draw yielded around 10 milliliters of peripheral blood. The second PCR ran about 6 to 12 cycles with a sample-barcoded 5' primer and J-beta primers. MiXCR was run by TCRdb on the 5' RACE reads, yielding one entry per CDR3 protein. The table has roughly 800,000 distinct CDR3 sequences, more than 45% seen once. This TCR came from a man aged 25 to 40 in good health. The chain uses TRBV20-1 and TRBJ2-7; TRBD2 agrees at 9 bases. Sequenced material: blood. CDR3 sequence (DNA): TGCAGTGCTAGAGACAGCGGGGGGTTTTACGAGCAGTACTTC. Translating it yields CSARDSGGFYEQYF.